Below are 16 T cell receptor beta chains sequenced from a single sample in a study of blood T cell repertoires in COVID-19. The method was immunoSEQ multiplex PCR; TCRdb's version includes in-frame clones alone and lacks a portion of them. Of approximately 200,000 clones listed, about 85% are singletons. Sequenced sample: PBMCs or T cells enriched from blood (not recorded which). The receptors stem from a man aged 25 to 45 who had recovered from COVID-19.

This chain connects TRBV7-3 to TRBJ1-6; possibly TRBD1 for D (6 bases). The CDR3 contains 13 residues. Trimming left V 4 bases short and J 10 bases short, with 11 bases between. The germline V gene has CDR1 SGHTA and CDR2 FQGTGA. This chain's CDR3 is CASSSGTSSPLHF. Here the CDR3 DNA reads TGTGCCAGCAGCTCCGGGACATCATCACCCCTCCACTTT.

This chain uses TRBV28 with TRBJ1-5; no clear D. Trimming shortened V by 4 bases and J by 4 bases, and 14 bases separated the two germline ends. The CDR3 has 15 residues. Germline assignment: CDR1 MDHEN and CDR2 SYDVKM. CDR3 region: CASSSVEGINQPQHF. The DNA for the CDR3 is TGTGCCAGCAGTTCGGTAGAGGGAATAAATCAGCCCCAGCATTTT.

This clone was counted between two and nine times. V is TRBV6-5 and J is TRBJ2-6; a possible D gene is TRBD2 (6 bases). This CDR3 has 15 amino acids. Germline lookup yields CDR1 MNHEY and CDR2 SVGAGI. V lost 5 bases and J lost 4, with 12 bases in between. The CDR3 nucleotides read TGTGCCAGCAGTCCTCCGGGAGCCGGGGCCAACGTCCTGACTTTC. This sequence encodes CASSPPGAGANVLTF.

This chain connects TRBV19 to TRBJ1-3; unclear D gene. V dropped 9 bases and J dropped 0 bases, with 9 bases sitting between them. The CDR3 is 13 residues long. Germline loops: CDR1 LNHDA, CDR2 SQIVND (reference sequence). DNA for the CDR3: TGTGCCAGCATACAGAGCTCTGGAAACACCATATATTTT. Translating gives CASIQSSGNTIYF.

The chain combines TRBV6-5 with TRBJ1-1, with D unclear. V was cut by 4 bases and J by 7 bases, with 13 bases left in between. Germline V gene lookup returns CDR1 MNHEY and CDR2 SVGAGI. The CDR3 length is 13 residues. For the CDR3, the DNA is TGTGCCAGCAGTTCCCCCGACCTAGTTGAAGCTTTCTTT. Protein sequence: CASSSPDLVEAFF.

The chain couples TRBV25-1 to TRBJ1-3, with TRBD1 identical over 9 bases. After removal of 2 bases from V and 7 bases from J, the junction contained 6 bases not matched to a gene. The CDR3 sequence is 15 residues long. CDR1 is MGHDK, CDR2 SYGVNS, per germline. This CDR3 is CASSEIGTGFNTIYF. CDR3 bases: TGTGCCAGCAGTGAAATTGGGACAGGGTTCAACACCATATATTTT.

The J gene is TRBJ1-2, the V gene TRBV18; TRBD1 matches 7 bases. The CDR3 is 15 residues long. Losses at the gene ends were 6 bases for V and 4 bases for J; bases not matched to a gene: 11. CDR1 and CDR2 (germline): KGHSH, LQKENI. CDR3 in DNA: TGTGCCAGCTCCCCCCTGGACAGGCCGCTCTATGGCTACACCTTC. It is translated as CASSPLDRPLYGYTF.

The rearrangement uses TRBV15 and TRBJ2-7; 11 bases agree with TRBD2. Losses at the gene ends were 1 base for V and 4 bases for J; bases not matched to a gene: 9. This CDR3 contains 17 residues. Germline assignment: CDR1 LNHNV and CDR2 YYDKDF (reference sequence). The CDR3 protein is CATSRARRGLAEYEQYF. In DNA, the CDR3 is TGTGCCACCAGCAGAGCTAGGAGGGGACTAGCGGAGTACGAGCAGTACTTC.

The J gene is TRBJ2-1, the V gene TRBV24-1; 10 positions match TRBD1. CDR3 length equals 13 residues. After removal of 9 bases from V and 7 bases from J, the junction contained 5 bases not matched to a gene. Germline V CDR1 and CDR2: KGHDR, SFDVKD. CDR3 residues: CATGRQGANEQFF. CDR3 sequence (DNA): TGTGCCACCGGGAGACAGGGGGCTAATGAGCAGTTCTTC.

The J gene is TRBJ2-2, the V gene TRBV25-1; a possible D gene is TRBD2 (6 bases). The CDR3 spans 17 residues. Per the germline V gene, CDR1 is MGHDK and CDR2 is SYGVNS. Trimming stripped 3 bases from V and 5 bases from J, with 19 bases between. The CDR3 region has the DNA TGTGCCAGCAGTGACCTTCTCGGGGGATCGACGACCGGGGAGCTGTTTTTT. The encoded protein is CASSDLLGGSTTGELFF.

V gene TRBV30 combines with J gene TRBJ1-5; the D gene is possibly TRBD1 (5 bases). The germline CDR1 and CDR2 sequences are GTSNPN and SVGIG (reference sequence). The CDR3 sequence is 15 residues long. Trimming shortened V by 0 bases and J by 9 bases, and 18 bases separated the two germline ends. The CDR3 coding sequence is TGTGCCTGGAGTGTATTTTCCGGGGGGATTGGGCCCCAGCATTTT. It codes for CAWSVFSGGIGPQHF.

This clone was seen just once. The rearrangement joins TRBV18 to TRBJ2-1; 9 bases are a match to TRBD1. The germline CDR1 and CDR2 sequences are KGHSH and LQKENI. Trimming removed 3 bases from V and 5 bases from J; junction bases left unmatched: 5. This CDR3 contains 15 residues. DNA of the CDR3: TGTGCCAGCTCACCGGGACAGGGAATCAACAATGAGCAGTTCTTC. Residues: CASSPGQGINNEQFF.

The chain couples TRBV27 to TRBJ1-4; 9 bases are shared with TRBD1. Germline values: CDR1 MNHEY, CDR2 SMNVEV (reference sequence). The CDR3 runs to 14 residues. V lost 6 bases and J lost 6; bases outside the gene matches: 5. This CDR3 is CASSRDRDHEKLFF. The CDR3 DNA reads as TGTGCCAGCAGCCGGGACAGGGACCATGAAAAACTGTTTTTT.

The rearrangement links TRBV7-2 to TRBJ1-5; possible D gene TRBD1, 5 bases. Trimming pared 1 base from V and 0 bases from J, leaving 7 bases between. Germline V lookup: CDR1 SGHTA, CDR2 FQGNSA. This CDR3 comprises 15 residues. CDR3 region: CASSLVRVSNQPQHF. In nucleotides, the CDR3 is TGTGCCAGCAGCTTAGTCAGGGTTAGCAATCAGCCCCAGCATTTT.

The V gene is TRBV7-9, the J gene TRBJ2-1; 12 positions match TRBD2. The germline V gene encodes CDR1 SEHNR and CDR2 FQNEAQ (reference sequence). The CDR3 consists of 15 residues. J gave up 9 bases and V 5 bases, and 8 bases lay outside the gene matches. The CDR3, as DNA: TGTGCCAGCAGCGACCGACTAGCGGGAGACATTGAGCAGTTCTTC. Protein: CASSDRLAGDIEQFF.

V is TRBV6-2 or TRBV6-3 and J is TRBJ1-2, with D tentatively TRBD1 (6 bases). The CDR3 contains 16 residues. The V end was cut by 4 bases, the J end by 4 bases, with 19 bases between. Germline loops: CDR1 MNHEY, CDR2 SVGEGT. The CDR3 region has the DNA TGTGCCAGCAGTTTAATGACAGGCATGTGGAGCTATGGCTACACCTTC. Protein sequence: CASSLMTGMWSYGYTF.